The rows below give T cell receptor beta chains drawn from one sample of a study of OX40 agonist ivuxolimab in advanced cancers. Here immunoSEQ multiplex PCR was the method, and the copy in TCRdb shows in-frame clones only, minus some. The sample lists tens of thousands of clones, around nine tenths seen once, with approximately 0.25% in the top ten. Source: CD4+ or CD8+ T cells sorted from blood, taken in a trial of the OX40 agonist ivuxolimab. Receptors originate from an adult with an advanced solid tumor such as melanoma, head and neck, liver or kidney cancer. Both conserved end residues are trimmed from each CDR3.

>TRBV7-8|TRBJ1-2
ASSLTDSVNYGYT
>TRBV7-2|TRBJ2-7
ASSTSSGLYEQY
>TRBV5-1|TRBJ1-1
ASSLEGRMREAF
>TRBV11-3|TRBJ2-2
ASSLSQGIGELF
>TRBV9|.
ASSAGGDLSYEQY
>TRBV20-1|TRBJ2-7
SASIAYEQY
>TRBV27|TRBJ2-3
ASSSQGLFDTQY
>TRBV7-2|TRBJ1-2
ASSLFVRGGYGYT
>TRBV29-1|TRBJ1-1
SVGETGFWSTEAF
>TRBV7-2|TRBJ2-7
ASSYLAGGPNEQY
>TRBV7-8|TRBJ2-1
ASSLDFGTSLNEQF
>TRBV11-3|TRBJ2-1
ASSSGLAFPYNEQF
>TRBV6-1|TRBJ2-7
ASSAGLYEQY
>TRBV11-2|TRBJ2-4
ASSPTAGPGGDIQY
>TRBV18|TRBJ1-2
ASSPGTGYSYT
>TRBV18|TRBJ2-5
ASSPPSRQKETQY
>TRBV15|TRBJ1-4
ATSLGGNEKLF
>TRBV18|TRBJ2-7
ASSPNAGQGEQY
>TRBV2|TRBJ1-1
ASGGLSNTEAF
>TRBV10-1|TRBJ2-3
ASSSGLSTDTQY
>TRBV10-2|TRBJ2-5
ASRYQETQY
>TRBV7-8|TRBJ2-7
ASSLLPGTPLRYEQY
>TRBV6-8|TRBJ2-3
ASSYGQANTDTQY
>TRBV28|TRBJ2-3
ASSPSGSRLDTQY
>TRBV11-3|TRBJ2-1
ASSLDAGVTYNEQF
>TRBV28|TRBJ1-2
ASTPGAQGARNGYT
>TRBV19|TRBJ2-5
ASRPTIEETQY
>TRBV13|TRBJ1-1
ASSLRGLNTEAF
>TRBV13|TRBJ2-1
ASSLWTSGRVGVNEQF
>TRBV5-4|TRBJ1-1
ASSFAENTEAF
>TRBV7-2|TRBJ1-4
ASSLVEDRGREKLF
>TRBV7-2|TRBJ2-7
ASSLHRAGSSYEQY
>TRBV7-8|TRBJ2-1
ASSLAPPGLVDVGEQF
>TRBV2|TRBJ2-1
ASRTSTRTSGSSYNEQF
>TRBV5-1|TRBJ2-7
ASSLGSGTGYEQY
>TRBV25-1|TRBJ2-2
ASAKKTSGNTGELF
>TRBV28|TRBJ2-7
ASSLVSWGGSIYEQY
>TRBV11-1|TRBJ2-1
ASRTNALDRGRNEQF
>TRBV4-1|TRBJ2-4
ASSQEIAGMIAKNIQY
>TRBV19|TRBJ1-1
ASSIVGGGAGGTEAF
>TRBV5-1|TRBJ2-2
ASSLVLAGEPGELF
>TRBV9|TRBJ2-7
ASSPTRTSPIYEQY
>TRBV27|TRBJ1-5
ASSLRWLGSSYQPQH
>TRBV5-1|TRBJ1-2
ASSLEAGTTYGYT
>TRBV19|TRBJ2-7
WGGTGYEQY
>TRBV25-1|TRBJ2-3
ASSDGGTYTDTQY
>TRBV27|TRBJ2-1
ASSPGTGTNEQF
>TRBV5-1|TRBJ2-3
ASNELAGGTDTQY
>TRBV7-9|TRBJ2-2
ASTRTGLSGELF
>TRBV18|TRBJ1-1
ASSQRQGRGTEAF
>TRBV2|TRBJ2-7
ASKRLGEQY
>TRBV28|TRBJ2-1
ASKSGGYYNEQF